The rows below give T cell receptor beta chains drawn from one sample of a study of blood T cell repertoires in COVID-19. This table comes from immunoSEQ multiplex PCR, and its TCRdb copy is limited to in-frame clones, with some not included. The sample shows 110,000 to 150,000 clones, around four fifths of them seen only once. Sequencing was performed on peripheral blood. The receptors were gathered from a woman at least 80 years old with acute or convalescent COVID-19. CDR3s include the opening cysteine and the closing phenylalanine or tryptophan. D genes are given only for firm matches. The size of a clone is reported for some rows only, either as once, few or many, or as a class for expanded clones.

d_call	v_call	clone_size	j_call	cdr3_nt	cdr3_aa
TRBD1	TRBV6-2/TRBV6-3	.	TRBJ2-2	TGTGCCAGCAGCCCCAACCGGGACAGGAGGGCGAACACCGGGGAGCTGTTTTTT	CASSPNRDRRANTGELFF
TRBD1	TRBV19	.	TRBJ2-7	TGTGCCAGTAGTTCCTGGACAGGTATCTCCTACGAGCAGTACTTC	CASSSWTGISYEQYF
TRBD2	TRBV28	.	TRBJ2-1	TGTGCCAGCGGTGGGCACTACCTAGCGGGGCTAAACAATGAGCAGTTCTTC	CASGGHYLAGLNNEQFF
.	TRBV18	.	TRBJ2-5	TGTGCCAGCTCACCAATGGGGGCCCGGGAGACCCAGTACTTC	CASSPMGARETQYF
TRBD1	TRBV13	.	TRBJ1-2	TGTGCCAGCAGGCGTCAGGGGGGAGCTAACTATGGCTACACCTTC	CASRRQGGANYGYTF
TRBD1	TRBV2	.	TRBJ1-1	TGTGCCAGCAGCGAGGGACAGGGAGGTGTTCTGAACACTGAAGCTTTCTTT	CASSEGQGGVLNTEAFF
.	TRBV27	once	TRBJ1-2	TGTGCCAGCAGCCGAACCCAGGGGTCGAATGGCTACACCTTC	CASSRTQGSNGYTF
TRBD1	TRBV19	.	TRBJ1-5	TGTGCCAGTAGCGGGACAGGGGGTATTCAGCCCCAGCATTTT	CASSGTGGIQPQHF
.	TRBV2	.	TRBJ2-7	TGTGCCAGCCGGAGAAAGGAGCAGTACTTC	CASRRKEQYF
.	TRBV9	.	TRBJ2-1	TGTGCCAGCAGTAGGACAAATTACAATGAGCAGTTCTTC	CASSRTNYNEQFF
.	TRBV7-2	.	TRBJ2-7	TGTGCCAGCAGTCTCGATTGGACAGTCTACGAGCAGTACTTC	CASSLDWTVYEQYF
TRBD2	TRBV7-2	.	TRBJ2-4	TGTGCCAGCAGCCGTAGGGGCCAGGGAGGGAAGTTCAAGAACATTCAGTACTTC	CASSRRGQGGKFKNIQYF
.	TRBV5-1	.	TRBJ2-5	TGCGCCAGCAGCTTGCGGGGAAAAGAGACCCAGTACTTC	CASSLRGKETQYF
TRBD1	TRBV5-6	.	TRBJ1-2	TGTGCCAGCAGCCCTACGGGACAGACAACCAACTATGGCTACACCTTC	CASSPTGQTTNYGYTF
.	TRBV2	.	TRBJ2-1	TGTGCCAGCAGGACCCCAGGTCGGCAGGCCACCTTCTCCTACAATGAGCAGTTCTTC	CASRTPGRQATFSYNEQFF
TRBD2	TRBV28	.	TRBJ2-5	TGTGCCAGCAGTACACCGGGACTAGCGGGGGACCTCCAAGAGACCCAGTACTTC	CASSTPGLAGDLQETQYF
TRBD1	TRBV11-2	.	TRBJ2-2	TGTGCCAGCAGCTTGGGACAGATTAACACCGGGGAGCTGTTTTTT	CASSLGQINTGELFF
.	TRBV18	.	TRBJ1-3	TGTGCCAGCTCAGACAGCTCTGGAAACACCATATATTTT	CASSDSSGNTIYF
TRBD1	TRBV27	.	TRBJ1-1	TGTGCCAGCAGCGAGAGAGGGGGCTGGACTGAAGCTTTCTTT	CASSERGGWTEAFF
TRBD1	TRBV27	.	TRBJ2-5	TGTGCCAGCAGTCCAGACAGACAGGGGGTCAAGACCCAGTACTTC	CASSPDRQGVKTQYF
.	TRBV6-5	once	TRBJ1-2	TGTGCCAGTCTCACAGGGTATGGCTACACCTTC	CASLTGYGYTF
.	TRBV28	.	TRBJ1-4	TGTGCCAGCAGCGTACGGGGGGCTAATGAAAAACTGTTTTTT	CASSVRGANEKLFF